This T cell receptor (beta chain) comes out of a study of blood T cell repertoires in COVID-19 (dated by TCRdb to between 2020 and 2021). Study-level background: The collaborator samples originated in the United States, Italy and Spain and spanned the acute and convalescent phases of COVID-19. The material from the prospective study consisted of cDNA or gDNA derived from T cells, B-cell-depleted T cells, or PBMCs. Deeply sampled blood TCRbeta repertoires from subjects exposed to, actively infected with, or recovered from COVID-19 were included in the dataset. The samples were drawn from two sources: the first 160 participants of the ongoing ImmuneRACE study, and 1,000 to 1,500 subjects contributed by 6 global collaborators. A freely available public database, intended as a resource for researchers studying the immune response to SARS-CoV-2, is where the repertoires were released. HLA class I and class II types, where available, came from metadata supplied by the sample provider rather than from assay-based typing. Sample metadata almost always included a de-identified subject ID, COVID-19 status, age in years and sex.

On the study overall, not on this receptor specifically: The quantity of clinical and demographic metadata differed by source and by participant and was supplied without curation.

TCRbeta CDR3 regions were amplified from genomic DNA by means of the immunoSEQ Assay, a bias-controlled multiplex PCR. In the source study's methods: The number of nucleated cells in each sample was estimated by amplification of reference gene primers within the assay. To quantify the absolute abundance of each unique TCRbeta CDR3 rearrangement, sequence reads were collapsed and filtered. For each sample, productive Simpson clonality was calculated as the square root of Simpson's diversity index across productive rearrangements. This is the immuneACCESS table as TCRdb keeps it, with only in-frame sequences that have V and J called. A part of the clones is gone; compared with another copy, unresolved V genes explain less than half, and the rest is unexplained. V and J calls and clone size follow that table, whereas D and trimming were derived from the DNA. The sample has about 36,000 clones on record, about nine tenths of them singletons. The ten largest clonotypes hold 4.5% to 5.5% of the sample.

CDR1 and CDR2 were assigned from the germline V gene (reference sequence) as LNHDA and SQIVND. V loses 11 bases at its end and J loses 1 base; junction bases beyond the gene matches: 5. The CDR3, cysteine through phenylalanine, is 14 amino acids long. Only the CDR3 DNA stays, 42 bases, in frame from base 1. The collaborating institutions used their own protocols to collect whole blood in K2EDTA tubes. Collaborator samples were shipped for TCRbeta analysis as frozen whole blood, isolated PBMCs, or DNA extracted from either sample type. This clone showed up just once. Its antigen is not yet known. Nothing much larger sits one base from this clone, and base qualities are not available.

The rearrangement joined TRBV19 to TRBJ2-2; 9 bases in the middle match TRBD1. This receptor was taken from a human donor in a cohort sampled during active COVID-19. Material for sequencing was peripheral blood. The DNA sequence is given as TGTGCCGGCCGGACAGGGGTGAACACCGGGGAGCTGTTTTTT. Its coded protein is CAGRTGVNTGELFF. Reference TRBV19 and TRBJ2-2 proteins supply the regions before and after the CDR3; the full variable domain is: DGGITQSPKYLFRKEGQNVTLSCEQNLNHDAMYWYRQDPGQGLRLIYYSQIVNDFQKGDIAEGYSVSREKKESFPLTVTSAQKNPTAFYLCAGRTGVNTGELFFGEGSRLTVL.